The 16 T cell receptor beta chains below all came from one sample that was sequenced in a study of T cell responses to AZD1222 COVID-19 vaccine. Sequenced by immunoSEQ multiplex PCR; TCRdb stores in-frame clones only, minus some. The data show approximately 180,000 clones, 70% to 90% seen once. The input for sequencing was peripheral blood, taken 28 days after the second dose of the MenACWY control vaccine. The origin of the receptors is an adult who received the MenACWY meningococcal vaccine as a control.

This chain joins TRBV5-1 and TRBJ2-7; 9 bases are shared with TRBD1. The V gene's germline CDR1 is SGHRS and CDR2 YFSETQ. Trimming at V came to 1 base and at J to 6 bases, leaving 11 bases not matched to a gene. The CDR3 length is 16 residues. Here the CDR3 reads CASSLLLGQGLSEQYF. CDR3 DNA sequence: TGCGCCAGCAGCTTGTTGCTTGGACAGGGGTTGTCCGAGCAGTACTTC. Drawing the rest from reference TRBV5-1 and TRBJ2-7, the complete variable domain is KAGVTQTPRYLIKTRGQQVTLSCSPISGHRSVSWYQQTPGQGLQFLFEYFSETQRNKGNFPGRFSGRQFSNSRSEMNVSTLELGDSALYLCASSLLLGQGLSEQYFGPGTRLTVT.

V gene TRBV10-3 combines with J gene TRBJ2-7, with D possibly being TRBD2 (5 bases). Between the trimmed V and J ends, which lost 4 bases and 7 bases, there was a span of 20 bases. CDR1 and CDR2 from the germline V gene are ENHRY and SYGVKD. The CDR3 has 15 residues. CDR3 sequence: CAISAIPDGGGEQYF. The CDR3 region has the DNA TGTGCCATCAGTGCCATCCCGGACGGCGGAGGAGAGCAGTACTTC.

This chain joins TRBV11-2 and TRBJ2-1; D not resolved. Germline loops: CDR1 SGHAT, CDR2 FQNNGV. The ends were cut back, 3 bases at V and 10 bases at J, with 13 bases in the middle. The CDR3 length is 13 residues. CDR3 sequence: CASSLVLGYEQFF. In DNA form, the CDR3 reads TGTGCCAGCAGCTTGGTGTTAGGGTACGAGCAGTTCTTC.

This rearrangement joins TRBV28 to TRBJ2-3, with D possibly matching TRBD2 (5 bases). V was clipped by 3 bases and J by 4 bases, with 8 bases between them. The CDR3 contains 13 residues. Looked up from germline, CDR1 is MDHEN and CDR2 is SYDVKM. In DNA form, the CDR3 reads TGTGCCAGCAGTTTCGGGGTGGCAGATACGCAGTATTTT. This gives the protein CASSFGVADTQYF.

V and J are TRBV7-3 and TRBJ2-7, with no clear D. The CDR3 has 9 residues. CDR1 and CDR2 from the germline V gene are SGHTA and FQGTGA. V was cut by 11 bases and J by 6 bases, with 8 bases left in between. CDR3 sequence (DNA): TGTGCCCCACGCGCCGAGCAGTACTTC. Translated: CAPRAEQYF.

V and J are TRBV7-2 and TRBJ1-6; D remains ambiguous. From germline, CDR1 is SGHTA and CDR2 FQGNSA. This CDR3 has 19 amino acids. The V and J ends lost 2 bases and 0 bases respectively, with 17 bases between them. The CDR3 DNA reads as TGTGCCAGCAGCTTAAAGGAAACTGGGGAGAGCTCCTATAATTCACCCCTCCACTTT. This translates into CASSLKETGESSYNSPLHF.

The V gene is TRBV18, the J gene TRBJ2-7, with 7 bases that match TRBD2. CDR1 and CDR2 (germline): KGHSH, LQKENI. This CDR3 has 12 amino acids. Losses at the gene ends were 4 bases for V and 8 bases for J; bases not matched to a gene: 5. This chain's CDR3 is CASSLTSDQQYF. CDR3 DNA sequence: TGTGCCAGCTCACTTACTAGCGACCAGCAGTACTTC.

The rearrangement links TRBV3-1 (or the pseudogene TRBV3-2) to TRBJ1-5; D is uncertain. Germline assignment: CDR1 LGHDT and CDR2 YNNKEL (reference sequence). V lost 4 bases and J 7 bases, leaving 14 bases between the germline ends. This CDR3 contains 14 residues. The chain's CDR3 is CASSPLSHGQPQHF. The DNA of the CDR3 is TGTGCCAGCAGCCCCCTCTCTCATGGACAGCCCCAGCATTTT.

This chain uses TRBV14 with TRBJ2-1, with D unresolved. Per germline, CDR1 SGHDN and CDR2 FVKESK. The V gene lost 4 bases and the J gene lost 4 bases, with 11 bases spanning the gap. The CDR3 sequence is 14 residues long. This CDR3 reads CASSPRGRYNEQFF. The CDR3 coding sequence is TGTGCCAGCAGCCCACGTGGACGGTACAATGAGCAGTTCTTC.

The chain recombines TRBV25-1 with TRBJ2-7; tentatively, D is TRBD1 or TRBD2 (5 bases each). Germline CDR1 reads MGHDK; CDR2 reads SYGVNS. The CDR3 totals 14 residues. The ends were cut back, 1 base at V and 3 bases at J, with 10 bases in the middle. The CDR3 nucleotides read TGTGCCAGCAGTGAATGGGACCGCGACTACGAGCAGTACTTC. The encoded protein is CASSEWDRDYEQYF.

This chain connects TRBV5-8 to TRBJ2-7; D is uncertain. The CDR3 is 13 amino acids. The germline V and J ends were trimmed by 10 bases and 2 bases, with 16 bases remaining between them. The germline CDR1 and CDR2 sequences are SGHTS and YDEGEE. The CDR3: CAASGYGAYEQYF. In nucleotides, the CDR3 is TGTGCCGCCTCCGGTTATGGGGCCTACGAGCAGTACTTC.

Here the CDR3 reads CASSLSSGRGSYEQYF. The CDR3 nucleotides are TGCGCCAGCAGCTTGTCTAGCGGGAGAGGCTCCTACGAGCAGTACTTC. The rearrangement links TRBV5-1 to TRBJ2-7, with 10 nucleotides matching TRBD2. The CDR3 runs 16 residues. Per germline, CDR1 SGHRS and CDR2 YFSETQ. V lost 1 base to trimming and J lost 0 bases; unmatched junction nucleotides: 4.

The gene calls are TRBV6-5 and TRBJ2-5; 8 bases map to TRBD1. Trimming cost V 6 bases and J 5 bases; bases outside gene matches: 11. Germline values: CDR1 MNHEY, CDR2 SVGAGI. The CDR3 sequence is 15 residues long. In DNA, the CDR3 is TGTGCCAGCAGCCGGAACAGGGGGGAACGGGAGACCCAGTACTTC. Translated, it gives CASSRNRGERETQYF.

The genes are TRBV23-1 and TRBJ1-5; D gene uncertain. TRBV23-1 is marked as an open reading frame, function uncertain. The CDR3 is made up of 12 amino acids. Deletions cut 9 bases from V and 0 bases from J, with 6 bases between. CDR3: CARDFSNQPQHF. Here the CDR3 DNA reads TGCGCCAGAGATTTTAGCAATCAGCCCCAGCATTTT.

This chain connects TRBV11-1 to TRBJ1-2; no clear D gene. CDR1 and CDR2 from the germline V gene are SGHAT and FQDESV (reference sequence). V dropped 5 bases and J dropped 5 bases, with 12 bases sitting between them. There are 13 residues in the CDR3. CDR3 DNA sequence: TGTGCCAGCAGCCCCGGGCGGAGGTATGGCTACACCTTC. Protein: CASSPGRRYGYTF.

This chain joins TRBV7-9 and TRBJ2-7; 9 bases are shared with TRBD1. The CDR3 is made up of 16 amino acids. J was trimmed by 5 bases and V by 1 base; bases with no gene match: 9. The germline V gene has CDR1 SEHNR and CDR2 FQNEAQ (reference sequence). The CDR3 DNA follows: TGTGCCAGCAGCTTAGATTTGGGACAGGGATGGGACGAGCAGTACTTC. Translating gives CASSLDLGQGWDEQYF.